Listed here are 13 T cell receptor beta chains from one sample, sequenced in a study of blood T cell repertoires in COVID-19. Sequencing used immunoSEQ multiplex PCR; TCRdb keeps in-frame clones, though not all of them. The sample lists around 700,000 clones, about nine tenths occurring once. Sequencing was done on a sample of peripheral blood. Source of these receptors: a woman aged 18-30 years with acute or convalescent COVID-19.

CDR3 sequence (DNA): TGTGCCAGTATAGGGTCACCCGGAGGCAATTCACCCCTCCACTTT. Protein: CASIGSPGGNSPLHF. The chain joins TRBV19 to TRBJ1-6; D is ambiguous. Germline lookup yields CDR1 LNHDA and CDR2 SQIVND (reference sequence). This CDR3 has 15 amino acids. V lost 7 bases and J lost 7, with 17 bases in between.

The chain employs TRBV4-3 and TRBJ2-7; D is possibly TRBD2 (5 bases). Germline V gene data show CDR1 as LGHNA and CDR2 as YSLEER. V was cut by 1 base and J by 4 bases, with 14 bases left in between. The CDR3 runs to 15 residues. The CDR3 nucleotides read TGCGCCAGCAGCCAAGCCCTCCCTCCGGGGTACGAGCAGTACTTC. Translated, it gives CASSQALPPGYEQYF.

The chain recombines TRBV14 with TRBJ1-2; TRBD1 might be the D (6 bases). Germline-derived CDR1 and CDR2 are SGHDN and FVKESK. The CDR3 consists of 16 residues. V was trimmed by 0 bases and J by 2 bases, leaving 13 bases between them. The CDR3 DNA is TGTGCCAGCAGCCAAGATTGGGCAGGGGAGAACTATGGCTACACCTTC. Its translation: CASSQDWAGENYGYTF.

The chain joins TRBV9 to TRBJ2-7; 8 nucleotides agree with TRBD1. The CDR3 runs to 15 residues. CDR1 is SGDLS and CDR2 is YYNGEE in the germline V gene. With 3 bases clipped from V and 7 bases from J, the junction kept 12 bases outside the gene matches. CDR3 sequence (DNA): TGTGCCAGCAGCGGGGGGACAGGTCCCTCGGGTGAGCAGTACTTC. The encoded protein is CASSGGTGPSGEQYF.

CDR3 nucleotide sequence: TGTGCCAGTTCCGGGACAGGGGGCGCGTCAGATACGCAGTATTTT. It encodes CASSGTGGASDTQYF. V and J are TRBV27 and TRBJ2-3, with TRBD1 matching over 12 bases. CDR1 and CDR2 from the germline V gene are MNHEY and SMNVEV (reference sequence). CDR3 size: 15 residues. V gave up 9 bases and J gave up 4 bases; unmatched junction bases: 8.

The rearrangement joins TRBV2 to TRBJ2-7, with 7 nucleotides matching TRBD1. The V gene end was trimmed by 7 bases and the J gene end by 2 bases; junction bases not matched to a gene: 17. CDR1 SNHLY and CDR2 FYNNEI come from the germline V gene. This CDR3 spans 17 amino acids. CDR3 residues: CASTYQPDRDSPYEQYF. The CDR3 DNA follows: TGTGCCAGCACCTACCAACCCGACCGGGACAGTCCCTACGAGCAGTACTTC.

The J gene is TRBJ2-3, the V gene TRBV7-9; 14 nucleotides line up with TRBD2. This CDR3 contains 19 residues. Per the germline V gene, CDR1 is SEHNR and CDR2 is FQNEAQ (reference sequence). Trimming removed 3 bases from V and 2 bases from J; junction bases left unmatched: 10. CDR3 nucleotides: TGTGCCAGCAGCTTGAGCGGGACTAGCGGGGGTTACTTCACAGATACGCAGTATTTT. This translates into CASSLSGTSGGYFTDTQYF.

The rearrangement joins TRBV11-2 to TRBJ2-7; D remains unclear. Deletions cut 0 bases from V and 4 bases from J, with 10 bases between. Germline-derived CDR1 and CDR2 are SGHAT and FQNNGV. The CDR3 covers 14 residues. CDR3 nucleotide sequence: TGTGCCAGCAGCTTAGATACAGAAACTTACGAGCAGTACTTC. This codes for CASSLDTETYEQYF.

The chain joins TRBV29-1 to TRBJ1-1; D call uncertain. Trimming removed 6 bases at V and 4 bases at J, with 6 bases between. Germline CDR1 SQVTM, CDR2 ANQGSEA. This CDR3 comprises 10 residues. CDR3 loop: CSVLLTEAFF. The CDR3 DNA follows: TGCAGCGTCCTACTCACTGAAGCTTTCTTT.

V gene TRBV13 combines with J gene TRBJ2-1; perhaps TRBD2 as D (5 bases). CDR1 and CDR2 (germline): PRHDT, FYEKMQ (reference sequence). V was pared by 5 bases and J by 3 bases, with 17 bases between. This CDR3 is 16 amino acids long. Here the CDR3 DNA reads TGTGCCAGCAGCCCGGAGCCGAGCGGCGGCTACAATGAGCAGTTCTTC. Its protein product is CASSPEPSGGYNEQFF.

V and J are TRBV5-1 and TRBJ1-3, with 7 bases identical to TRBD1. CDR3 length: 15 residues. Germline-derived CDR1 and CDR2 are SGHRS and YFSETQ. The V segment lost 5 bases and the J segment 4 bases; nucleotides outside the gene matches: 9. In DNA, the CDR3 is TGCGCCAGCAGTTTATCCGGGACAGTGGGAAACACCATATATTTT. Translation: CASSLSGTVGNTIYF.

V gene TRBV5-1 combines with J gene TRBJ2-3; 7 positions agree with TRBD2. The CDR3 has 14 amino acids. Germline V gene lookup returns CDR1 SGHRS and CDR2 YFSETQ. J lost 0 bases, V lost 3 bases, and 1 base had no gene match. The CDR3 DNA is TGCGCCAGCAGCTGGGGGGGTAGCACAGATACGCAGTATTTT. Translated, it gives CASSWGGSTDTQYF.

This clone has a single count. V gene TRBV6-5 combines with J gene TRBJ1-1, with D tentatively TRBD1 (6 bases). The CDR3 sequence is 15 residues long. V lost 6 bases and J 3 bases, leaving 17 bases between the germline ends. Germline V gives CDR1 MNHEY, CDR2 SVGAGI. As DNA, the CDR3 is TGTGCCAGCAGGTCACTCGGACAGCCTTACACTGAAGCTTTCTTT. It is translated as CASRSLGQPYTEAFF.